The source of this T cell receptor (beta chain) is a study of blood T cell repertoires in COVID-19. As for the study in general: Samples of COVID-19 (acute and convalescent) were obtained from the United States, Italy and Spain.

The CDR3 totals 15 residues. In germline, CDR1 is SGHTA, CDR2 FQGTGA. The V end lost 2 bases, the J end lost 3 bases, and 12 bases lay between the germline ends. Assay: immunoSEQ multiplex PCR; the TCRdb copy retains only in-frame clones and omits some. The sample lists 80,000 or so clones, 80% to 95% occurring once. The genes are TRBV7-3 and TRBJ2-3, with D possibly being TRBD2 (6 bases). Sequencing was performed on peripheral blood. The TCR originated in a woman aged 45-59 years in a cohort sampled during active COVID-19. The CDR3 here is CASSLVSSETDTQYF. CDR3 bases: TGTGCCAGCAGCTTAGTGTCTAGCGAGACAGATACGCAGTATTTT.